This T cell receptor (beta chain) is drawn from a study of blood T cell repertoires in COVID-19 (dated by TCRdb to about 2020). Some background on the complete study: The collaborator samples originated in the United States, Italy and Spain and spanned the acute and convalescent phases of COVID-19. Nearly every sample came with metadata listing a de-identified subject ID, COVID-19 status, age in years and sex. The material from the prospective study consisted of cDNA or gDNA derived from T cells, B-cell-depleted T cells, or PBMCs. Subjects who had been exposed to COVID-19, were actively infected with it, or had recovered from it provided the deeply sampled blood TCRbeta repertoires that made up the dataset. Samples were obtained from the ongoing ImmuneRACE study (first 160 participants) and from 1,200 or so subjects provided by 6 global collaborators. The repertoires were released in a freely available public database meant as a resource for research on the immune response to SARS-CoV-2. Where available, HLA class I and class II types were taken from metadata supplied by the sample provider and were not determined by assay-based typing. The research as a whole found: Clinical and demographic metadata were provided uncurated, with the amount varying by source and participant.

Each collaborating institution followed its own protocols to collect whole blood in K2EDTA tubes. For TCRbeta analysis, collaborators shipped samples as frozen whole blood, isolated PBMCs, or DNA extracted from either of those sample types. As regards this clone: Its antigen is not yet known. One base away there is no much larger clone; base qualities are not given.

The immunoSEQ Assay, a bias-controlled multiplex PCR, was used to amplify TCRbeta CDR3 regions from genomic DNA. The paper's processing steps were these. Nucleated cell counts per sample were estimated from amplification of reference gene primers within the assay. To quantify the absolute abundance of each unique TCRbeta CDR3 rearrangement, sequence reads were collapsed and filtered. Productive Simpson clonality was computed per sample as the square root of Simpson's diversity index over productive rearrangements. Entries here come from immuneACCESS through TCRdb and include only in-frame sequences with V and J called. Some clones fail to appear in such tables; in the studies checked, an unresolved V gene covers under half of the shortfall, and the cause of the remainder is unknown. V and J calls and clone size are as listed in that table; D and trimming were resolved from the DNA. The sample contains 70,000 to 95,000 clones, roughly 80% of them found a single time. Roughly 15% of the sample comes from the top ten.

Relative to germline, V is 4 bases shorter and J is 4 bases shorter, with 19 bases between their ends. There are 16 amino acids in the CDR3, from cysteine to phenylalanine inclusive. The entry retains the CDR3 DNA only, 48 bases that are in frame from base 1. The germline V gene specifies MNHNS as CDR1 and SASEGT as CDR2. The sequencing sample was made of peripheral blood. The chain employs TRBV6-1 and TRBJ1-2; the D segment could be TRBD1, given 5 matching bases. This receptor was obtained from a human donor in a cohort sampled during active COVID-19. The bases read TGTGCCAGCAGTGTGGGGGGGGGTGGAACCACCTATGGCTACACCTTC. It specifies CASSVGGGGTTYGYTF.